This TCR beta chain was sequenced during a study of long-term antiretroviral therapy in people with HIV. Study background: The earliest samples predate the 2015 immediate-ART recommendation by about a decade. Whole-study results and caveats: HIV repertoires showed narrower CDR3 length ranges than controls. Older ART regimens were possibly in use when the blood was collected between the mid-2000s and the late 2010s.

Worth noting for this clone: As yet, its antigen is unknown.

Participants with HIV, all of them, were treated in the United States. This CDR3 contains 13 residues. Germline-derived CDR1 and CDR2 are MGHRA and YSYEKL. The V end was cut by 4 bases, the J end by 3 bases, with 10 bases between. Version v3.0 of the immunoSEQ assay was performed at survey level. Some clones are missing from TCRdb's copy, which holds only in-frame ones; the method was immunoSEQ multiplex PCR. The table has 25,000 to 35,000 clones, 95% seen once; the top ten hold roughly 8%. Source: unsorted PBMCs, taken 5.3 years after starting antiretroviral therapy. The chain is built from TRBV4-1 and TRBJ2-7, with unresolved D. This clonotype was obtained from a man aged 25 to 40 with HIV. DNA for the CDR3: TGCGCCAGCAGCCCAAGCTTTCGCTACGAGCAGTACTTC. Protein product: CASSPSFRYEQYF.